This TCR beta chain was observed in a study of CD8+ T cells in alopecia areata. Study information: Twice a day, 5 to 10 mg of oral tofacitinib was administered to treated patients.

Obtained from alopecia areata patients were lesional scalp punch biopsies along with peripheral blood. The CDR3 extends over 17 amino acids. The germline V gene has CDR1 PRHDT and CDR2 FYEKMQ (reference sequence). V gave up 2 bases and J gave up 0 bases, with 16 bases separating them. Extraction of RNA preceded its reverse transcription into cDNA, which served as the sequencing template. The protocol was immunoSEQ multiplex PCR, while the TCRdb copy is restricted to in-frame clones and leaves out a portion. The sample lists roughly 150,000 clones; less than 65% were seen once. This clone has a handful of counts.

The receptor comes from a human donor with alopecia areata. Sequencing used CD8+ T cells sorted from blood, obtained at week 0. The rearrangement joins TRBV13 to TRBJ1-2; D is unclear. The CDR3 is CASSLTPGFKTNYGYTF. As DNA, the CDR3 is TGTGCCAGCAGCTTAACTCCCGGATTTAAGACTAACTATGGCTACACCTTC.